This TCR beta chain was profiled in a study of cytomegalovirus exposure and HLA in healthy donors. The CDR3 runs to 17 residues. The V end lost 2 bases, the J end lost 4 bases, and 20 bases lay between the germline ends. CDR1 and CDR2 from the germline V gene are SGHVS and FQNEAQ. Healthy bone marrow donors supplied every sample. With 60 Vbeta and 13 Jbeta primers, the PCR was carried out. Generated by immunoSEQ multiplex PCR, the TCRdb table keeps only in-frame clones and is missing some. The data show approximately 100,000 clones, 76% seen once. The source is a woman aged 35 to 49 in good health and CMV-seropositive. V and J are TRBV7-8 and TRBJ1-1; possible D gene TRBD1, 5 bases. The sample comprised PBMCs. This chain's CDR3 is CASSLLSWGEVGTEAFF. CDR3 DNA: TGTGCCAGCAGCTTACTATCCTGGGGCGAGGTCGGCACTGAAGCTTTCTTT.